The entry below describes one T cell receptor (beta chain). The antigen is not known. V was clipped by 2 bases and J by 6 bases, with 10 bases between them. CDR3 size: 13 residues. The germline V gene has CDR1 MDHEN and CDR2 SYDVKM. Here immunoSEQ multiplex PCR was the method, and the copy in TCRdb shows in-frame clones only, minus some. The sample yields about 96,000 clones, 60% to 70% seen once. The sample comes from a study of shared clonotypes between healthy human individuals. Overall study: Donors consisted of two women and a few men between 18 and 49.

The study enrolled healthy HIV-negative adults without recent acute infections or vaccinations as donors. The study's findings and limits: Non-shared clonotypes showed lower generation probabilities than clonotypes common to all four donors.

Input material: memory CD8+ T cells sorted from blood. Subset in this sample: CD45RO+ cells pooled with CCR7-negative TemRA cells. The origin of this receptor is a man younger than 40 in good health. The chain has TRBV28 and TRBJ1-2; D unresolved. CDR3 bases: TGTGCCAGCAGTTTAATCTACCAGGATGGCTACACCTTC. Translation gives CASSLIYQDGYTF.